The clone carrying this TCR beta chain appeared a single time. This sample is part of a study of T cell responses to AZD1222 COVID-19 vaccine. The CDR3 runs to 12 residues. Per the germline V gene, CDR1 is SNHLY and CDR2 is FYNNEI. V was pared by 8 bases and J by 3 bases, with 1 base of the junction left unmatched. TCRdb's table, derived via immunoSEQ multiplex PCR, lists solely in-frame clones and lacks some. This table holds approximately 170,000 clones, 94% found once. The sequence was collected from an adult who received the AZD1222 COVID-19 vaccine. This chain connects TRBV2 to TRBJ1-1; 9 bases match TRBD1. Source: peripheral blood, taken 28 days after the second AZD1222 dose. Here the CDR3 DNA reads TGTGCCAGCGGACAGGGGCACACTGAAGCTTTCTTT. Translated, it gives CASGQGHTEAFF.